The rows below give T cell receptor beta chains drawn from one sample of a study of blood T cell repertoires in COVID-19. Repertoires were generated with immunoSEQ multiplex PCR, while TCRdb's copy carries only in-frame clones and drops some. The sample carries about 100,000 clones, over 65% recorded once. The sample was peripheral blood. These receptor sequences come from a woman in her thirties or forties with acute or convalescent COVID-19. The CDR3 runs from the conserved cysteine through the conserved F or W. Each record gives: V gene, D gene, CDR3 length, J gene, clone size, CDR3 protein, CDR3 DNA. The D gene is left open where the match is weak. Clone size is shown for a subset of rows, as once, few, many or a class of expanded clone.

V: TRBV11-2; D: TRBD1; length: 12; J: TRBJ2-1; size: NA; CDR3: CASSLDRGRQFF; DNA: TGTGCCAGCAGCCTGGACAGGGGAAGGCAGTTCTTC
V: TRBV28; D: NA; length: 14; J: TRBJ1-1; size: NA; CDR3: CASSLTRAHTEAFF; DNA: TGTGCCAGCAGCCTGACAAGAGCACACACTGAAGCTTTCTTT
V: TRBV18; D: NA; length: 15; J: TRBJ1-1; size: NA; CDR3: CASSPVGGRGTEAFF; DNA: TGTGCCAGCTCACCGGTCGGAGGAAGGGGGACTGAAGCTTTCTTT
V: TRBV7-2; D: NA; length: 14; J: TRBJ2-3; size: NA; CDR3: CASSRRVSSDTQYF; DNA: TGTGCCAGCAGCCGCAGGGTTAGCTCAGATACGCAGTATTTT
V: TRBV28; D: TRBD1; length: 17; J: TRBJ2-2; size: NA; CDR3: CASSLYDRGANTGELFF; DNA: TGTGCCAGCAGTTTATACGACAGGGGCGCTAACACCGGGGAGCTGTTTTTT
V: TRBV15; D: TRBD1; length: 17; J: TRBJ1-2; size: NA; CDR3: CATSRDKGQGAFYGYTF; DNA: TGTGCCACCAGCAGAGATAAGGGACAGGGGGCGTTCTATGGCTACACCTTC
V: TRBV18; D: TRBD1; length: 17; J: TRBJ1-6; size: NA; CDR3: CASSPLGAQGGNSPLHF; DNA: TGTGCCAGCTCACCACTTGGCGCACAGGGGGGAAATTCACCCCTCCACTTT
V: TRBV5-1; D: NA; length: 14; J: TRBJ2-5; size: NA; CDR3: CASSWGLNQETQYF; DNA: TGCGCCAGCAGCTGGGGACTTAACCAAGAGACCCAGTACTTC
V: TRBV4-3; D: NA; length: 15; J: TRBJ2-5; size: NA; CDR3: CASSQERGPQETQYF; DNA: TGCGCCAGCAGCCAAGAGCGGGGGCCGCAAGAGACCCAGTACTTC
V: TRBV3-1/TRBV3-2; D: NA; length: 14; J: TRBJ1-2; size: NA; CDR3: CASSQDPSYRGYTF; DNA: TGTGCCAGCAGCCAAGATCCTTCGTATCGTGGCTACACCTTC
V: TRBV28; D: NA; length: 15; J: TRBJ1-1; size: few; CDR3: CASSLGGSGNTEAFF; DNA: TGTGCCAGCAGTTTAGGGGGCTCGGGTAACACTGAAGCTTTCTTT
V: TRBV7-3; D: TRBD1; length: 13; J: TRBJ1-1; size: NA; CDR3: CASSFQGDTEAFF; DNA: TGTGCCAGCAGCTTTCAGGGGGATACTGAAGCTTTCTTT
V: TRBV30; D: TRBD1; length: 15; J: TRBJ2-4; size: NA; CDR3: CAWGGQGALKNIQYF; DNA: TGTGCCTGGGGGGGACAGGGGGCCCTCAAAAACATTCAGTACTTC
V: TRBV9; D: TRBD1; length: 15; J: TRBJ2-7; size: NA; CDR3: CASSVAPTGGNEQYF; DNA: TGTGCCAGCAGCGTAGCCCCGACAGGGGGCAACGAGCAGTACTTC
V: TRBV6-5; D: TRBD2; length: 15; J: TRBJ2-7; size: NA; CDR3: CASRSTSGGGYEQYF; DNA: TGTGCCAGCAGGTCCACTAGCGGGGGGGGCTACGAGCAGTACTTC
V: TRBV27; D: NA; length: 12; J: TRBJ1-2; size: NA; CDR3: CASGSWEGGYTF; DNA: TGTGCCAGCGGAAGTTGGGAGGGTGGCTACACCTTC
V: TRBV4-1; D: TRBD1; length: 18; J: TRBJ2-7; size: NA; CDR3: CASSQGGLRTGSSYEQYF; DNA: TGCGCCAGCAGCCAAGGAGGGCTAAGGACAGGGAGCTCCTACGAGCAGTACTTC
V: TRBV18; D: TRBD2; length: 13; J: TRBJ2-5; size: NA; CDR3: CASSPTGGETQYF; DNA: TGTGCCAGCTCACCCACCGGGGGGGAGACCCAGTACTTC
V: TRBV6-5; D: TRBD1; length: 13; J: TRBJ1-2; size: NA; CDR3: CASSSSTGGGYTF; DNA: TGTGCCAGCAGTTCCTCGACAGGGGGTGGCTACACCTTC
V: TRBV6-2/TRBV6-3; D: TRBD1; length: 14; J: TRBJ2-7; size: few; CDR3: CASSSGTGSSEQYF; DNA: TGTGCCAGCAGCTCCGGGACAGGGTCATCCGAGCAGTACTTC
V: TRBV9; D: TRBD1; length: 17; J: TRBJ2-7; size: NA; CDR3: CASSPRAGQGPTYEQYF; DNA: TGTGCCAGCAGCCCCCGCGCGGGACAGGGTCCCACCTACGAGCAGTACTTC
V: TRBV3-1/TRBV3-2; D: NA; length: 15; J: TRBJ1-4; size: NA; CDR3: CASSPWGGKNEKLFF; DNA: TGTGCCAGCAGCCCTTGGGGGGGGAAGAATGAAAAACTGTTTTTT
V: TRBV27; D: NA; length: 14; J: TRBJ2-3; size: NA; CDR3: CASTLVKGADTQYF; DNA: TGTGCCAGCACTTTAGTAAAGGGGGCAGATACGCAGTATTTT
V: TRBV10-3; D: NA; length: 13; J: TRBJ1-1; size: few; CDR3: CAISVGGSTEAFF; DNA: TGTGCCATCAGTGTGGGGGGTTCCACTGAAGCTTTCTTT
V: TRBV5-4; D: NA; length: 13; J: TRBJ2-5; size: NA; CDR3: CASKGAGGETQYF; DNA: TGTGCCAGCAAGGGGGCGGGGGGTGAGACCCAGTACTTC
V: TRBV12-3/TRBV12-4; D: TRBD1; length: 13; J: TRBJ1-2; size: NA; CDR3: CASSGQGVSGYTF; DNA: TGTGCCAGCAGTGGACAGGGTGTGAGTGGCTACACCTTC
V: TRBV3-1/TRBV3-2; D: TRBD1; length: 14; J: TRBJ1-5; size: few; CDR3: CASSVQGVGQPQHF; DNA: TGTGCCAGCAGCGTACAGGGGGTGGGTCAGCCCCAGCATTTT
V: TRBV5-1; D: TRBD1; length: 16; J: TRBJ1-1; size: few; CDR3: CASSFHGTGTYTEAFF; DNA: TGCGCCAGCAGCTTTCATGGGACAGGGACATACACTGAAGCTTTCTTT
V: TRBV18; D: NA; length: 12; J: TRBJ2-2; size: NA; CDR3: CASSIMTGELFF; DNA: TGTGCCAGCTCAATTATGACCGGGGAGCTGTTTTTT
V: TRBV5-4; D: NA; length: 17; J: TRBJ1-3; size: NA; CDR3: CASSYGPGSGQGNTIYF; DNA: TGTGCCAGCAGCTATGGTCCTGGCAGCGGACAGGGAAACACCATATATTTT
V: TRBV19; D: NA; length: 11; J: TRBJ1-5; size: NA; CDR3: CAHQQNQPQHF; DNA: TGTGCCCACCAACAAAATCAGCCCCAGCATTTT